A selection of T cell receptor beta chains follows, all from one sample in a study of blood T cell repertoires in COVID-19. TCRdb's copy holds only in-frame clones and misses some; the assay was immunoSEQ multiplex PCR. The sample has roughly 100,000 clones, about four fifths seen once. Sequencing was carried out using peripheral blood. The receptors were sampled from a man aged 80 or over with acute or convalescent COVID-19. Both conserved end residues are part of each CDR3. Each record gives: CDR3 protein, CDR3 DNA, J gene, D gene, clone size, V gene. A D gene is named only where the DNA matches it firmly. A row's size may be missing; if present it is once, few, many or a size class.

cdr3_aa: CASSSGSLYEQYF
cdr3_nt: TGTGCCAGCAGTTCAGGCAGCCTCTACGAGCAGTACTTC
j_call: TRBJ2-7
d_call: -
clone_size: -
v_call: TRBV6-2/TRBV6-3

cdr3_aa: CASSEGQGDGSPLHF
cdr3_nt: TGTGCCAGCAGTGAGGGACAGGGGGACGGTTCACCCCTCCACTTT
j_call: TRBJ1-6
d_call: TRBD1
clone_size: -
v_call: TRBV2

cdr3_aa: CASSFSSGREETQYF
cdr3_nt: TGCGCCAGCAGCTTTAGTAGCGGGAGGGAGGAGACCCAGTACTTC
j_call: TRBJ2-5
d_call: TRBD2
clone_size: -
v_call: TRBV5-1

cdr3_aa: CASTGNQPQHF
cdr3_nt: TGTGCCAGCACCGGGAATCAGCCCCAGCATTTT
j_call: TRBJ1-5
d_call: -
clone_size: -
v_call: TRBV6-4

cdr3_aa: CASSDEGGQETQYF
cdr3_nt: TGCGCCAGCAGTGACGAGGGGGGGCAGGAGACCCAGTACTTC
j_call: TRBJ2-5
d_call: -
clone_size: -
v_call: TRBV10-2

cdr3_aa: CASSYSADSGANVLTF
cdr3_nt: TGTGCCAGCAGTTACTCGGCAGACTCTGGGGCCAACGTCCTGACTTTC
j_call: TRBJ2-6
d_call: -
clone_size: few
v_call: TRBV6-5

cdr3_aa: CATSSLTGNSYEQYF
cdr3_nt: TGTGCCACCAGCAGCCTAACCGGGAACTCCTACGAGCAGTACTTC
j_call: TRBJ2-7
d_call: -
clone_size: once
v_call: TRBV15

cdr3_aa: CASSLRAGPDTQYF
cdr3_nt: TGTGCCAGCAGTCTACGGGCGGGCCCAGATACGCAGTATTTT
j_call: TRBJ2-3
d_call: -
clone_size: -
v_call: TRBV25-1

cdr3_aa: CASSHGYEQYF
cdr3_nt: TGTGCCAGCAGCCACGGGTACGAGCAGTACTTC
j_call: TRBJ2-7
d_call: -
clone_size: few
v_call: TRBV3-1/TRBV3-2

cdr3_aa: CASRLTRGDEQFF
cdr3_nt: TGTGCCAGCAGATTGACTAGAGGCGATGAGCAGTTCTTC
j_call: TRBJ2-1
d_call: -
clone_size: -
v_call: TRBV6-5

cdr3_aa: CASSRTGVSSYEQYF
cdr3_nt: TGTGCCAGCTCACGGACAGGGGTTAGCTCCTACGAGCAGTACTTC
j_call: TRBJ2-7
d_call: TRBD1
clone_size: once
v_call: TRBV18

cdr3_aa: CASSPSQLGRMNTEAFF
cdr3_nt: TGTGCCAGCTCACCCAGTCAGTTGGGGAGAATGAACACTGAAGCTTTCTTT
j_call: TRBJ1-1
d_call: -
clone_size: -
v_call: TRBV18

cdr3_aa: CASSGRQGIAEAFF
cdr3_nt: TGTGCCAGCAGCGGAAGACAGGGGATCGCTGAAGCTTTCTTT
j_call: TRBJ1-1
d_call: TRBD1
clone_size: -
v_call: TRBV9

cdr3_aa: CASSQIGQGNTGELFF
cdr3_nt: TGTGCCAGTAGTCAAATTGGACAGGGGAACACCGGGGAGCTGTTTTTT
j_call: TRBJ2-2
d_call: TRBD1
clone_size: -
v_call: TRBV19

cdr3_aa: CASSYVGSYGYTF
cdr3_nt: TGTGCCAGCAGTTACGTCGGGAGTTATGGCTACACCTTC
j_call: TRBJ1-2
d_call: -
clone_size: -
v_call: TRBV6-2/TRBV6-3

cdr3_aa: CASTGAQNEQFF
cdr3_nt: TGTGCCAGCACAGGGGCCCAGAATGAGCAGTTCTTC
j_call: TRBJ2-1
d_call: -
clone_size: -
v_call: TRBV6-6

cdr3_aa: CASSRDRGAETQYF
cdr3_nt: TGTGCCAGCAGTAGGGACAGGGGGGCGGAGACCCAGTACTTC
j_call: TRBJ2-5
d_call: TRBD1
clone_size: -
v_call: TRBV2

cdr3_aa: CASNPGQGNNSPLHF
cdr3_nt: TGTGCCAGCAACCCGGGACAGGGGAATAATTCACCCCTCCACTTT
j_call: TRBJ1-6
d_call: TRBD1
clone_size: few
v_call: TRBV6-2/TRBV6-3

cdr3_aa: CASSLDAWEQFF
cdr3_nt: TGTGCCAGCAGCTTAGATGCGTGGGAGCAGTTCTTC
j_call: TRBJ2-1
d_call: -
clone_size: -
v_call: TRBV11-2

cdr3_aa: CASSEAPVAGGRNEQFF
cdr3_nt: TGTGCCAGCAGTGAAGCCCCTGTAGCGGGAGGAAGAAATGAGCAGTTCTTC
j_call: TRBJ2-1
d_call: TRBD2
clone_size: -
v_call: TRBV6-1

cdr3_aa: CATSRADTGQETQYF
cdr3_nt: TGTGCCACCAGCAGAGCAGACACGGGACAAGAGACCCAGTACTTC
j_call: TRBJ2-5
d_call: -
clone_size: -
v_call: TRBV15

cdr3_aa: CASSFSDRVATDTQYF
cdr3_nt: TGTGCCAGCAGTTTCTCTGACCGGGTGGCCACAGATACGCAGTATTTT
j_call: TRBJ2-3
d_call: -
clone_size: once
v_call: TRBV27

cdr3_aa: CASSLADGTYEQYF
cdr3_nt: TGTGCCAGCAGTTTGGCCGACGGGACCTACGAGCAGTACTTC
j_call: TRBJ2-7
d_call: -
clone_size: -
v_call: TRBV6-6

cdr3_aa: CASSPRDFPTNEKLFF
cdr3_nt: TGTGCCAGCAGCCCCAGGGACTTTCCAACTAATGAAAAACTGTTTTTT
j_call: TRBJ1-4
d_call: -
clone_size: -
v_call: TRBV7-8

cdr3_aa: CASSLNNPIQETQYF
cdr3_nt: TGTGCCAGCAGCTTAAATAACCCTATCCAAGAGACCCAGTACTTC
j_call: TRBJ2-5
d_call: -
clone_size: -
v_call: TRBV16

cdr3_aa: CACRQGSEKLFF
cdr3_nt: TGTGCCTGCCGACAGGGGAGTGAAAAACTGTTTTTT
j_call: TRBJ1-4
d_call: TRBD1
clone_size: -
v_call: TRBV28

cdr3_aa: CASSLVRLAGKETQYF
cdr3_nt: TGTGCCAGCAGCTTGGTCAGGCTAGCGGGGAAAGAGACCCAGTACTTC
j_call: TRBJ2-5
d_call: TRBD2
clone_size: -
v_call: TRBV5-6

cdr3_aa: CASSAGLAVSETQYF
cdr3_nt: TGCGCCAGCAGCGCCGGACTAGCTGTGTCAGAGACCCAGTACTTC
j_call: TRBJ2-5
d_call: TRBD2
clone_size: -
v_call: TRBV5-1

cdr3_aa: CASSLVDRDHSTNEKLFF
cdr3_nt: TGTGCCAGCAGCTTAGTAGACAGGGACCACTCAACTAATGAAAAACTGTTTTTT
j_call: TRBJ1-4
d_call: TRBD1
clone_size: -
v_call: TRBV7-2

cdr3_aa: CASSSRGGSSYEQYF
cdr3_nt: TGTGCCAGCAGCTCCCGCGGCGGTTCCTCCTACGAGCAGTACTTC
j_call: TRBJ2-7
d_call: -
clone_size: -
v_call: TRBV11-2

cdr3_aa: CASSQDWTGELFF
cdr3_nt: TGTGCCAGCAGCCAAGACTGGACCGGGGAGCTGTTTTTT
j_call: TRBJ2-2
d_call: -
clone_size: -
v_call: TRBV7-2

cdr3_aa: CASSYTDTRSRSYEQYF
cdr3_nt: TGTGCCAGCAGTTATACGGACACACGGTCACGTTCCTACGAGCAGTACTTC
j_call: TRBJ2-7
d_call: -
clone_size: -
v_call: TRBV6-2/TRBV6-3

cdr3_aa: CASSLRGNQPQHF
cdr3_nt: TGTGCCAGCAGTCTACGGGGCAATCAGCCCCAGCATTTT
j_call: TRBJ1-5
d_call: -
clone_size: once
v_call: TRBV12-3/TRBV12-4

cdr3_aa: CATSRVVAGAEKLFF
cdr3_nt: TGTGCCACCAGCAGAGTGGTAGCAGGGGCTGAAAAACTGTTTTTT
j_call: TRBJ1-4
d_call: -
clone_size: -
v_call: TRBV15

cdr3_aa: CASSQTSPRSPLHF
cdr3_nt: TGTGCCAGCAGCCAAACAAGTCCTCGTTCACCCCTCCACTTT
j_call: TRBJ1-6
d_call: -
clone_size: -
v_call: TRBV3-1/TRBV3-2

cdr3_aa: CASSQDLGLAVDEQFF
cdr3_nt: TGCGCCAGCAGCCAAGATCTAGGACTAGCTGTAGATGAGCAGTTCTTC
j_call: TRBJ2-1
d_call: TRBD2
clone_size: -
v_call: TRBV4-3

cdr3_aa: CASSPTGNYEQYF
cdr3_nt: TGCGCCAGCAGCCCGACAGGGAACTACGAGCAGTACTTC
j_call: TRBJ2-7
d_call: TRBD1
clone_size: -
v_call: TRBV5-1

cdr3_aa: CASSSGQYEQYF
cdr3_nt: TGCGCCAGCAGCTCAGGACAGTACGAGCAGTACTTC
j_call: TRBJ2-7
d_call: -
clone_size: medium-sized
v_call: TRBV5-1

cdr3_aa: CASSVSQGAGNTIYF
cdr3_nt: TGTGCCAGCAGCGTATCCCAGGGGGCGGGAAACACCATATATTTT
j_call: TRBJ1-3
d_call: TRBD1
clone_size: -
v_call: TRBV9

cdr3_aa: CASSGLKNEAFF
cdr3_nt: TGTGCCAGCAGCGGACTCAAGAACGAAGCTTTCTTT
j_call: TRBJ1-1
d_call: -
clone_size: -
v_call: TRBV5-6

cdr3_aa: CASSTRTPQGSSEAFF
cdr3_nt: TGTGCCAGTAGTACCCGAACCCCTCAGGGTAGCTCTGAAGCTTTCTTT
j_call: TRBJ1-1
d_call: -
clone_size: few
v_call: TRBV19

cdr3_aa: CASSPRLIEVETQYF
cdr3_nt: TGTGCCAGCAGCCCCCGCCTGATCGAGGTGGAGACCCAGTACTTC
j_call: TRBJ2-5
d_call: -
clone_size: -
v_call: TRBV6-6

cdr3_aa: CASSFSGKYEQYF
cdr3_nt: TGTGCCAGCAGTTTCAGCGGGAAGTACGAGCAGTACTTC
j_call: TRBJ2-7
d_call: TRBD2
clone_size: -
v_call: TRBV28